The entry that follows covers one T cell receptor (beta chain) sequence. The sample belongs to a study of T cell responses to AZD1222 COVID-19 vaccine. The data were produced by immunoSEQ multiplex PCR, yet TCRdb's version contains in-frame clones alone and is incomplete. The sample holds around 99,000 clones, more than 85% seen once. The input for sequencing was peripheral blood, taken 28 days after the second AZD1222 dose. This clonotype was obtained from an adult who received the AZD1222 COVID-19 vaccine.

In DNA, the CDR3 is TGTGCCAGCAGGGGCAGCTGGAGAGAGACCCAGTACTTC. Residues: CASRGSWRETQYF. V is TRBV28 and J is TRBJ2-5; no clear D gene. The CDR3 runs to 13 residues. Trimming left V 6 bases short and J 4 bases short, with 12 bases between. The germline CDR1 and CDR2 sequences are MDHEN and SYDVKM.